These 31 T cell receptor beta chains were sequenced from one sample in a study of T cells after somatic rescue of genetic block. Profiling relied on immunoSEQ multiplex PCR, and the TCRdb table lists in-frame clones only, not all of them. This repertoire shows about 110,000 clones, under 95% found once; its top ten account for 1.4% to 1.5%. The specimen sequenced was peripheral blood mononuclear cells (PBMCs). These receptors were obtained from a woman between 18 and 30 years old.

This clone was seen a single time. The genes are TRBV7-2 and TRBJ2-3, with D uncertain. The germline CDR1 and CDR2 sequences are SGHTA and FQGNSA. Between the trimmed V and J ends, which lost 2 bases and 5 bases, there was a span of 8 bases. The CDR3 totals 13 residues. The CDR3 here is CASSLYREDTQYF. The CDR3 nucleotides read TGTGCCAGCAGCTTATATAGGGAAGATACGCAGTATTTT.

This clone was seen just once. The chain joins TRBV7-2 to TRBJ1-4; TRBD1 is a possible D gene (5 bases). This CDR3 region has 16 residues. The V gene's germline CDR1 is SGHTA and CDR2 FQGNSA. Trimming stripped 1 base from V and 8 bases from J, with 17 bases between. The CDR3 DNA follows: TGTGCCAGCAGCTTAGAATGGGGGAGACAGAGGGAAAAACTGTTTTTT. This gives the protein CASSLEWGRQREKLFF. The full variable domain, its missing parts supplied by reference TRBV7-2 and TRBJ1-4, is GAGVSQSPSNKVTEKGKDVELRCDPISGHTALYWYRQSLGQGLEFLIYFQGNSAPDKSGLPSDRFSAERTGGSVSTLTIQRTQQEDSAVYLCASSLEWGRQREKLFFGSGTQLSVL.

V and J are TRBV5-6 and TRBJ1-1; 7 nucleotides agree with TRBD1. This CDR3 has 13 amino acids. Germline-derived CDR1 and CDR2 are SGHDT and YYEEEE. The trim removed 3 bases at V and 4 bases at J, leaving 3 bases unmatched. CDR3 in amino acids: CASSYGTATEAFF. The CDR3 bases are TGTGCCAGCAGCTACGGGACAGCCACTGAAGCTTTCTTT.

V and J are TRBV7-3 and TRBJ2-3; TRBD2 matches at 8 bases. Germline values: CDR1 SGHTA, CDR2 FQGTGA. The CDR3 runs 15 residues. V trimming: 5 bases; J trimming: 3 bases; junction bases outside the gene matches: 7. The CDR3 sequence is CASSPMRGDTDTQYF. In DNA, the CDR3 is TGTGCCAGCAGCCCGATGCGGGGGGATACAGATACGCAGTATTTT.

The chain recombines TRBV10-3 with TRBJ1-6, with 8 bases matching TRBD1. The CDR3 runs 12 residues. CDR1 ENHRY and CDR2 SYGVKD come from the germline V gene. V was clipped by 10 bases and J by 10 bases; unmatched bases: 6. DNA of the CDR3: TGTGCCACCATGGACAGGGCCTCACCCCTCCACTTT. It yields the protein CATMDRASPLHF.

The V gene is TRBV11-1, the J gene TRBJ2-7, with unresolved D. Trimming left V 3 bases short and J 3 bases short, with 6 bases between. The CDR3 loop spans 12 amino acids. Germline CDR1 is SGHAT and CDR2 is FQDESV (reference sequence). In DNA form, the CDR3 reads TGTGCCAGCAGCTTCCTCGGCTACGAGCAGTACTTC. It codes for CASSFLGYEQYF.

V and J are TRBV6-5 and TRBJ1-5; D is unresolved. CDR1 and CDR2 from the germline V gene are MNHEY and SVGAGI. The CDR3 sequence is 13 residues long. V was pared by 4 bases and J by 3 bases, with 7 bases between. CDR3 nucleotides: TGTGCCAGCAGTTCCACCGTCAATCAGCCCCAGCATTTT. Amino acids: CASSSTVNQPQHF.

In DNA, the CDR3 is TGTGCCAGAAGCTTTTCCGAGACACCGATTAGTTGCTCCTACGAGCAGTACTTC. Translating it yields CARSFSETPISCSYEQYF. The chain combines TRBV5-3 with TRBJ2-7, with D hard to call. TRBV5-3 is given ORF status, its function remaining uncertain. The CDR3 runs 18 residues. V lost 2 bases, J lost 0 bases, and 21 bases lay in between.

CDR3 sequence reads: CASSLGSTYEQYF. Written as DNA, the CDR3 is TGTGCCAGCAGCTTAGGCAGTACCTACGAGCAGTACTTC. The chain carries TRBV7-3 and TRBJ2-7; D gene uncertain. Germline assignment: CDR1 SGHTA and CDR2 FQGTGA. V lost 2 bases to trimming and J lost 2 bases, with 7 bases between them. CDR3 length equals 13 residues.

The chain has TRBV2 and TRBJ2-7; unclear D gene. CDR1 and CDR2 from the germline V gene are SNHLY and FYNNEI. V lost 0 bases to trimming and J lost 7 bases, with 13 bases between them. The CDR3 consists of 14 residues. CDR3 DNA sequence: TGTGCCAGCAGTGAAGCGCTCCTTGGCGCGGAGCAGTACTTC. Protein sequence: CASSEALLGAEQYF. Looking up the rest from reference TRBV2 and TRBJ2-7 gives the full variable domain: EPEVTQTPSHQVTQMGQEVILRCVPISNHLYFYWYRQILGQKVEFLVSFYNNEISEKSEIFDDQFSVERPDGSNFTLKIRSTKLEDSAMYFCASSEALLGAEQYFGPGTRLTVT.

This clone was picked up one time. CDR3 sequence (DNA): TGCGCCAGCAGCCAACCAACCAGGGGCTCGCAAGCTGGCTACACCTTC. It yields the protein CASSQPTRGSQAGYTF. J is TRBJ1-2 and V is TRBV4-1, with D possibly matching TRBD1 (6 bases). Germline-derived CDR1 and CDR2 are MGHRA and YSYEKL. This CDR3 is 16 amino acids long. V was cut by 2 bases and J by 7 bases, with 20 bases left in between.

The rearrangement uses TRBV18 and TRBJ1-3, with D tentatively TRBD1 (5 bases). The CDR3 runs to 16 residues. Germline CDR1 is KGHSH and CDR2 is LQKENI. With 0 bases removed from V and 4 bases from J, the gap between germline ends came to 13 bases. CDR3 in amino acids: CASSPPRGVGGNTIYF. The CDR3 region has the DNA TGTGCCAGCTCACCACCGCGAGGGGTGGGAGGAAACACCATATATTTT.

J is TRBJ1-6 and V is TRBV9; TRBD1 matches 8 bases. V lost 0 bases to trimming and J lost 0 bases; unmatched junction nucleotides: 2. The CDR3 runs 17 residues. CDR1 is SGDLS and CDR2 is YYNGEE in the germline V gene. The CDR3 DNA is TGTGCCAGCAGCGTAGACAGGGGGAGCTCCTATAATTCACCCCTCCACTTT. Its translation: CASSVDRGSSYNSPLHF.

The chain couples TRBV27 to TRBJ2-3; TRBD1 aligns across 9 bases. The CDR3 sequence is 15 residues long. Germline CDR1 is MNHEY and CDR2 is SMNVEV (reference sequence). The J segment lost 3 bases and the V segment lost 3 bases, leaving 4 bases of the junction unmatched. CDR3 DNA: TGTGCCAGCAGTTTCGGGACAGGGTCAACAGATACGCAGTATTTT. This sequence encodes CASSFGTGSTDTQYF.

This clone has only one observation. This chain joins TRBV27 and TRBJ1-1, with 8 positions matching TRBD1. CDR3 length: 16 amino acids. V lost 0 bases and J lost 5; bases outside the gene matches: 8. Germline CDR1 and CDR2: MNHEY and SMNVEV (reference sequence). The CDR3 DNA sequence: TGTGCCAGCAGTTTATCGAAAGGACAGGGTAAAACTGAAGCTTTCTTT. It encodes CASSLSKGQGKTEAFF.

This clone was found once. The rearrangement joins TRBV19 to TRBJ2-2; D perhaps matches TRBD1 (6 bases). CDR3 size: 15 residues. From germline, CDR1 is LNHDA and CDR2 SQIVND (reference sequence). V was pared by 3 bases and J by 4 bases, with 12 bases between. CDR3 nucleotides: TGTGCCAGTAGTATCGAACAGGGAAGCACCGGGGAGCTGTTTTTT. Protein product: CASSIEQGSTGELFF.

J is TRBJ1-5 and V is TRBV6-1; D ambiguous. This CDR3 has 15 residues. V lost 3 bases and J 6 bases, leaving 15 bases between the germline ends. Germline-derived CDR1 and CDR2 are MNHNS and SASEGT. The CDR3 sequence: CASSEFWGSGQPQHF. The CDR3 DNA is TGTGCCAGCAGTGAGTTTTGGGGTTCCGGTCAGCCCCAGCATTTT.

V usage is TRBV28 and J usage is TRBJ1-1, with D possibly TRBD1 on 6 matching bases. The CDR3 totals 13 residues. V lost 4 bases, J lost 1 base, and 7 bases lay in between. Germline CDR1 is MDHEN and CDR2 is SYDVKM. The CDR3 reads CASSWGPNTEAFF. The CDR3 region has the DNA TGTGCCAGCAGTTGGGGGCCGAACACTGAAGCTTTCTTT.

The rearrangement links TRBV6-6 to TRBJ2-3; D is possibly TRBD1 (6 bases). Germline CDR1 is MNHNY and CDR2 is SVGAGI (reference sequence). Trimming removed 0 bases at V and 3 bases at J, with 7 bases between. The CDR3 has 14 residues. CDR3 nucleotide sequence: TGTGCCAGCAGTTACTCACAGGGTACAGATACGCAGTATTTT. This gives the protein CASSYSQGTDTQYF.

This clone was recorded only once. This chain uses TRBV14 with TRBJ1-3, with D unresolved. Trimming removed 4 bases from V and 0 bases from J, with 10 bases in between. CDR1 is SGHDN and CDR2 is FVKESK in the germline V gene. This CDR3 is 15 amino acids long. CDR3 in DNA: TGTGCCAGCAGCCCCCGGACGGACTCTGGAAACACCATATATTTT. Translation: CASSPRTDSGNTIYF.

The chain recombines TRBV5-5 with TRBJ1-2, with 7 positions matching TRBD1. Trimming took 4 bases from V and 2 from J; bases not matched to a gene: 5. Germline loops: CDR1 SGHKS, CDR2 YYEKEE (reference sequence). This CDR3 has 14 amino acids. DNA of the CDR3: TGTGCCAGCAGCACTGAACAGGGGAACTATGGCTACACCTTC. Its protein is CASSTEQGNYGYTF.

The V call is TRBV2, the J call TRBJ1-1, with D uncertain. Looked up from germline, CDR1 is SNHLY and CDR2 is FYNNEI. This CDR3 contains 14 residues. The V end was cut by 1 base, the J end by 5 bases, with 11 bases between. The CDR3 DNA is TGTGCCAGCAGTGAAGAGGCTGCCCTGACTGAAGCTTTCTTT. Translation: CASSEEAALTEAFF.

The chain is built from TRBV7-9 and TRBJ1-5; a weak D match, TRBD1 (6 bases). V lost 4 bases, J lost 0 bases, and 7 bases lay in between. This CDR3 is built from 14 residues. Germline V CDR1 and CDR2: SEHNR, FQNEAQ (reference sequence). As DNA, the CDR3 is TGTGCCAGCAGCTCGGACAGTAGCAATCAGCCCCAGCATTTT. Translated: CASSSDSSNQPQHF.

The genes are TRBV7-2 and TRBJ2-4; 8 bases map to TRBD2. The CDR3 contains 14 residues. Trimming at V came to 5 bases and at J to 7 bases, leaving 7 bases not matched to a gene. The V gene's germline CDR1 is SGHTA and CDR2 FQGNSA. This CDR3 is CASSPGGGPNIQYF. CDR3 in DNA: TGTGCCAGCAGCCCCGGGGGGGGGCCTAACATTCAGTACTTC.

V is TRBV5-1 and J is TRBJ1-2; perhaps TRBD1 as D (6 bases). The CDR3 runs 19 residues. Germline V gene lookup returns CDR1 SGHRS and CDR2 YFSETQ. Trimming stripped 0 bases from V and 2 bases from J, with 23 bases between. The CDR3 region has the DNA TGCGCCAGCAGCTTGGAGGGAGGGGACACCTATAGGGCAAACTATGGCTACACCTTC. Protein product: CASSLEGGDTYRANYGYTF.

This clone was observed a single time. The gene calls are TRBV7-3 and TRBJ2-3, with D hard to call. The CDR3 sequence is 12 residues long. With 5 bases removed from V and 0 bases from J, the gap between germline ends came to 3 bases. CDR1 is SGHTA and CDR2 is FQGTGA in the germline V gene. DNA of the CDR3: TGTGCCAGCAGCAAAAGCACAGATACGCAGTATTTT. Amino acid sequence: CASSKSTDTQYF.

The V and J genes are TRBV5-6 and TRBJ2-3; 7 bases are shared with TRBD1. This CDR3 region has 15 residues. Trimming cost V 1 base and J 5 bases; bases outside gene matches: 7. Germline CDR1 SGHDT, CDR2 YYEEEE. The CDR3 loop reads CASSLSRGLVDTQYF. For the CDR3, the DNA is TGTGCCAGCAGCTTGTCGAGGGGGCTGGTAGATACGCAGTATTTT.

CDR3 nucleotides: TGCAGTGCTGTCCTCCAACAGACTTTCTTT. Translated: CSAVLQQTFF. The gene calls are TRBV20-1 and TRBJ1-1; D gene ambiguous. The CDR3 has 10 residues. From germline, CDR1 is DFQATT and CDR2 SNEGSKA (reference sequence). The V gene lost 5 bases and the J gene lost 12 bases, with 13 bases spanning the gap.

The chain has TRBV5-1 and TRBJ2-7; TRBD2 matches at 7 bases. V shed 4 bases and J 7 bases; nucleotides not matched to a gene: 8. From germline, CDR1 is SGHRS and CDR2 YFSETQ. The CDR3 spans 13 residues. This CDR3 is CASSPRISGEQYF. CDR3 coding DNA: TGCGCCAGCAGCCCTAGAATTAGCGGGGAGCAGTACTTC.

This chain connects TRBV5-4 to TRBJ2-1; weak D call: TRBD2 (5 bases). V was shortened by 4 bases and J by 8 bases, with 16 bases between the two germline ends. The CDR3 is made up of 14 amino acids. Germline assignment: CDR1 SGHNT and CDR2 YYREEE (reference sequence). The CDR3 protein is CASSPGLMGDEQFF. The CDR3, as DNA: TGTGCCAGCAGCCCTGGACTGATGGGCGATGAGCAGTTCTTC.

V is TRBV19 and J is TRBJ1-2, with 9 positions matching TRBD1. The V gene's germline CDR1 is LNHDA and CDR2 SQIVND (reference sequence). This CDR3 comprises 13 residues. The V segment lost 4 bases and the J segment 7 bases; nucleotides outside the gene matches: 4. The CDR3: CASSNRTGAGYTF. CDR3 nucleotides: TGTGCCAGTAGTAACAGGACAGGGGCTGGCTACACCTTC.